Below, 18 T cell receptor beta chains from the same sample are listed, as sequenced in a study of shared clonotypes between healthy human individuals. The assay was immunoSEQ multiplex PCR, and TCRdb's table has in-frame clones only and misses some. The sample holds 950,000 to 1,100,000 clones, under 80% seen once. The sequenced sample consisted of memory CD4+ T cells sorted from blood. Subset reported: CD45RA-negative fraction. The source is a man aged 18 to 29 in good health.

The chain carries TRBV5-6 and TRBJ2-2; the D is unclear. This CDR3 spans 15 amino acids. Germline CDR1 reads SGHDT; CDR2 reads YYEEEE. Deletions cut 1 base from V and 0 bases from J, with 7 bases between. The CDR3 region has the DNA TGTGCCAGCAGCTTGTGGGCAGCGAACACCGGGGAGCTGTTTTTT. As protein: CASSLWAANTGELFF. The whole variable domain, remainder taken from reference TRBV5-6 and TRBJ2-2, is DAGVTQSPTHLIKTRGQQVTLRCSPKSGHDTVSWYQQALGQGPQFIFQYYEEEERQRGNFPDRFSGHQFPNYSSELNVNALLLGDSALYLCASSLWAANTGELFFGEGSRLTVL.

This clone was seen at least ten times. V and J are TRBV30 and TRBJ1-4; TRBD1 aligns across 9 bases. The V and J ends lost 4 bases and 7 bases, in that order; junction bases with no gene match: 10. The germline V gene has CDR1 GTSNPN and CDR2 SVGIG (reference sequence). The CDR3 sequence is 15 residues long. CDR3 coding DNA: TGTGCCTGGACCCCGGGACAGGGAAGGAGTGAAAAACTGTTTTTT. Translation: CAWTPGQGRSEKLFF.

This clone was recorded a few times. This rearrangement joins TRBV28 to TRBJ2-1; 7 bases match TRBD1. The CDR3 loop spans 14 amino acids. Per germline, CDR1 MDHEN and CDR2 SYDVKM. DNA for the CDR3: TGTGCATCACTCCGGACAGGCTACTACAATGAGCAGTTCTTC. Translation: CASLRTGYYNEQFF. Full variable domain (missing parts from reference TRBV28 and TRBJ2-1): DVKVTQSSRYLVKRTGEKVFLECVQDMDHENMFWYRQDPGLGLRLIYFSYDVKMKEKGDIPEGYSVSREKKERFSLILESASTNQTSMYLCASLRTGYYNEQFFGPGTRLTVL.

This clone was seen a single time. The CDR3 sequence: CASSYMGLTGNTQYF. The CDR3 bases are TGTGCCAGCAGTTACATGGGTCTCACTGGGAATACGCAGTATTTT. The chain uses TRBV6-5 and TRBJ2-3; the D is unclear. Trimming took 2 bases from V and 7 from J, leaving 16 bases between them. Germline assignment: CDR1 MNHEY and CDR2 SVGAGI. The CDR3 covers 15 residues.

This clone was observed a single time. This CDR3 is also generated by other DNA sequences in the sample. The chain recombines TRBV29-1 with TRBJ1-5, with unresolved D. V was clipped by 3 bases and J by 1 base, with 10 bases between them. There are 14 residues in the CDR3. Germline lookup yields CDR1 SQVTM and CDR2 ANQGSEA. This chain's CDR3 is CSVDGGGSNQPQHF. The CDR3, as DNA: TGCAGCGTTGATGGCGGTGGGAGCAATCAGCCCCAGCATTTT.

The CDR3 nucleotides are TGTGCCAGCAGTACCTGGGGGCGATTAGCCTACGAGCAGTACTTC. Amino acids: CASSTWGRLAYEQYF. V and J are TRBV6-5 and TRBJ2-7, with a weak D call TRBD1 (6 bases). The length of the CDR3 is 15 residues. V dropped 5 bases and J dropped 2 bases, with 16 bases sitting between them. Germline lookup yields CDR1 MNHEY and CDR2 SVGAGI.

The chain carries TRBV5-1 and TRBJ2-7, with D hard to call. The CDR3 is made up of 13 amino acids. In germline, CDR1 is SGHRS, CDR2 YFSETQ. Trimming removed 2 bases at V and 0 bases at J, with 6 bases between. The CDR3 coding sequence is TGCGCCAGCAGCTTATGGAGCTCCTACGAGCAGTACTTC. It specifies CASSLWSSYEQYF. Combining the CDR3 with reference TRBV5-1 and TRBJ2-7 gives the whole variable domain KAGVTQTPRYLIKTRGQQVTLSCSPISGHRSVSWYQQTPGQGLQFLFEYFSETQRNKGNFPGRFSGRQFSNSRSEMNVSTLELGDSALYLCASSLWSSYEQYFGPGTRLTVT.

A word on this clone: Within the sample, other DNA sequences also encode this same CDR3. CDR3 coding DNA: TGTGCCAGCAGCGCCTTCTACGAGCAGTACTTC. As protein: CASSAFYEQYF. The V and J genes are TRBV2 and TRBJ2-7; D is uncertain. V lost 6 bases, J lost 3 bases, and 6 bases lay in between. Looked up from germline, CDR1 is SNHLY and CDR2 is FYNNEI. This CDR3 has 11 residues.

V and J are TRBV7-9 and TRBJ1-2, with 9 bases identical to TRBD1. The CDR3 loop spans 15 amino acids. Germline V gene data show CDR1 as SEHNR and CDR2 as FQNEAQ (reference sequence). Unmatched junction bases numbered 6, after V lost 5 bases and J lost 2 bases. CDR3 sequence reads: CASSRWDRENYGYTF. DNA for the CDR3: TGTGCCAGCAGCCGATGGGACAGGGAAAACTATGGCTACACCTTC. Filled out from reference TRBV7-9 and TRBJ1-2, the complete variable domain reads DTGVSQNPRHKITKRGQNVTFRCDPISEHNRLYWYRQTLGQGPEFLTYFQNEAQLEKSRLLSDRFSAERPKGSFSTLEIQRTEQGDSAMYLCASSRWDRENYGYTFGSGTRLTVV.

For this clone: Distinct nucleotide sequences in the sample also encode this CDR3. This chain connects TRBV6-5 to TRBJ1-1, with 9 nucleotides matching TRBD1. The CDR3 is made up of 14 amino acids. V dropped 6 bases and J dropped 0; count of bases not matched to a gene: 2. The germline V gene has CDR1 MNHEY and CDR2 SVGAGI. The CDR3 nucleotides are TGTGCCAGCAGCGGACAGGGGCTGAACACTGAAGCTTTCTTT. This encodes CASSGQGLNTEAFF.

The chain links TRBV5-4 to TRBJ2-6; D is possibly TRBD1 or TRBD2 (6 bases each). V was trimmed by 0 bases and J by 4 bases, leaving 14 bases between them. CDR3 length: 17 amino acids. Germline-derived CDR1 and CDR2 are SGHNT and YYREEE (reference sequence). The CDR3 sequence is CASSLAWGARGANVLTF. For the CDR3, the DNA is TGTGCCAGCAGCTTGGCCTGGGGGGCGAGGGGGGCCAACGTCCTGACTTTC. Drawing the rest from reference TRBV5-4 and TRBJ2-6, the complete variable domain is ETGVTQSPTHLIKTRGQQVTLRCSSQSGHNTVSWYQQALGQGPQFIFQYYREEENGRGNFPPRFSGLQFPNYSSELNVNALELDDSALYLCASSLAWGARGANVLTFGAGSRLTVL.

The V gene is TRBV5-5, the J gene TRBJ1-1; tentative D call: TRBD1 (6 bases). The CDR3 contains 18 residues. Germline V gene sequence: CDR1 SGHKS, CDR2 YYEKEE (reference sequence). V was pared by 4 bases and J by 0 bases, with 22 bases between. CDR3 in amino acids: CASSPLFGGRWMNTEAFF. The DNA of the CDR3 is TGTGCCAGCAGCCCTCTTTTTGGGGGCAGGTGGATGAACACTGAAGCTTTCTTT.

The chain links TRBV5-1 to TRBJ2-5, with D possibly being TRBD1 (5 bases). Germline CDR1 is SGHRS and CDR2 is YFSETQ. The CDR3 length is 15 residues. The V gene lost 4 bases and the J gene lost 0 bases, with 13 bases spanning the gap. CDR3: CASSPSTVYQETQYF. DNA for the CDR3: TGCGCCAGCAGCCCCTCGACAGTGTACCAAGAGACCCAGTACTTC. The full variable domain, with the rest looked up from reference TRBV5-1 and TRBJ2-5, is KAGVTQTPRYLIKTRGQQVTLSCSPISGHRSVSWYQQTPGQGLQFLFEYFSETQRNKGNFPGRFSGRQFSNSRSEMNVSTLELGDSALYLCASSPSTVYQETQYFGPGTRLLVL.

The sample holds one count of this clone. The CDR3 sequence: CASSSLTEDNGYTF. The CDR3 DNA follows: TGTGCCAGCAGTTCCCTGACGGAGGATAATGGCTACACCTTC. The chain is built from TRBV6-6 and TRBJ1-2; D gene ambiguous. The CDR3 totals 14 residues. Between the trimmed V and J ends, which lost 4 bases and 6 bases, there was a span of 15 bases. The germline CDR1 and CDR2 sequences are MNHNY and SVGAGI (reference sequence).

The rearrangement links TRBV4-3 to TRBJ2-4, with a tentative D call TRBD2 (6 bases). V was cut by 0 bases and J by 0 bases, with 15 bases left in between. Germline CDR1 and CDR2: LGHNA and YSLEER. CDR3 length equals 18 residues. The CDR3 protein is CASSQEWGGDLAKNIQYF. DNA of the CDR3: TGCGCCAGCAGCCAAGAATGGGGCGGGGACCTAGCCAAAAACATTCAGTACTTC.

In this sample, this clone turned up a few times. Other DNA sequences of this sample code for an identical CDR3. The J gene is TRBJ1-4, the V gene TRBV5-5; 11 bases map to TRBD1. V was clipped by 3 bases and J by 8 bases; unmatched bases: 6. The CDR3 is 15 residues long. Germline loops: CDR1 SGHKS, CDR2 YYEKEE (reference sequence). The CDR3 region has the DNA TGTGCCAGCAGCTCGGACAGGGGGCGAGGGGAAAAACTGTTTTTT. This gives the protein CASSSDRGRGEKLFF.

This clone was counted once. This chain uses TRBV5-4 with TRBJ2-1; tentatively, D is TRBD2 (5 bases). Germline values: CDR1 SGHNT, CDR2 YYREEE (reference sequence). V was clipped by 4 bases and J by 3 bases, with 17 bases between them. There are 16 residues in the CDR3. As DNA, the CDR3 is TGTGCCAGCAGCCCCGACGGTGGGAGATTCTACAATGAGCAGTTCTTC. Its translation: CASSPDGGRFYNEQFF.

This sequence joins TRBV7-8 and TRBJ2-1; TRBD2 aligns across 8 bases. The V segment lost 0 bases and the J segment 7 bases; nucleotides outside the gene matches: 5. The germline CDR1 and CDR2 sequences are SGHVS and FQNEAQ. The CDR3 contains 15 residues. The CDR3 sequence is CASSLAGGAFNEQFF. The CDR3 DNA is TGTGCCAGCAGCTTAGCCGGGGGGGCCTTTAATGAGCAGTTCTTC. The full variable domain, in which reference TRBV7-8 and TRBJ2-1 provide the parts outside the CDR3, is GAGVSQSPRYKVAKRGQDVALRCDPISGHVSLFWYQQALGQGPEFLTYFQNEAQLDKSGLPSDRFFAERPEGSVSTLKIQRTQQEDSAVYLCASSLAGGAFNEQFFGPGTRLTVL.